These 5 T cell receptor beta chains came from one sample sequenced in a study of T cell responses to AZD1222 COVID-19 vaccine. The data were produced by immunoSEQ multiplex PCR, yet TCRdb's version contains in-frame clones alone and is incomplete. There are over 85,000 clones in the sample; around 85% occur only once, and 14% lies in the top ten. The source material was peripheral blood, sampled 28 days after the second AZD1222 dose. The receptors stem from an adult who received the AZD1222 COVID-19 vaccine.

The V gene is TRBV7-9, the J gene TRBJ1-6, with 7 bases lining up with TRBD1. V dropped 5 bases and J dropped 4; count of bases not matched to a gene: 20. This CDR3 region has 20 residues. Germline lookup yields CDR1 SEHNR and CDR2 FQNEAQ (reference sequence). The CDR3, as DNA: TGTGCCAGCAGCAAAGGGACAGTTTGGGCTTTTTGCGGATATAATTCACCCCTCCACTTT. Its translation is CASSKGTVWAFCGYNSPLHF.

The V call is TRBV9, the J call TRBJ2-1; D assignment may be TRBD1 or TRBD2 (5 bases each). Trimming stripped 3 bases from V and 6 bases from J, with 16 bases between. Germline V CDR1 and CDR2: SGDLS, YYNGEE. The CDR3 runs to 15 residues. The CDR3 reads CASSAQGTVFNEQFF. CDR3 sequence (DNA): TGTGCCAGCAGCGCCCAAGGGACGGTCTTCAATGAGCAGTTCTTC.

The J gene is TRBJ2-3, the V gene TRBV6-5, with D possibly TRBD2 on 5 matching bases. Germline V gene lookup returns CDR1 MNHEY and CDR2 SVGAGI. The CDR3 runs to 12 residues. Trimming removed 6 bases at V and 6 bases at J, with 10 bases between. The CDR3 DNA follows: TGTGCCAGCAGGGGCGGGCGGGATACGCAGTATTTT. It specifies CASRGGRDTQYF.

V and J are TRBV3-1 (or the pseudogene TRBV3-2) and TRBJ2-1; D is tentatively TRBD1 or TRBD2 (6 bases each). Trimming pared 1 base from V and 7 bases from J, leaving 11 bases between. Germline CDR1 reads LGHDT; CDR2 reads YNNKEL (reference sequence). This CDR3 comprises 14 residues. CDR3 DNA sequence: TGTGCCAGCAGCCAAGTTGGGGGGCAGAATGAGCAGTTCTTC. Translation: CASSQVGGQNEQFF.

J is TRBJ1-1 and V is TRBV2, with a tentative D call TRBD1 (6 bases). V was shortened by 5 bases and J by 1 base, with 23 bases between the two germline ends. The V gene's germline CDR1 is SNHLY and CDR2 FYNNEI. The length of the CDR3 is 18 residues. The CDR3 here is CASSTPPGQFFGNTEAFF. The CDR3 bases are TGTGCCAGCAGTACGCCTCCGGGACAATTTTTTGGGAACACTGAAGCTTTCTTT.